Each of the 21 T cell receptor beta chains below was sequenced from the same sample in a study of HIV-infected patients and healthy controls. About 550 ng RNA was reverse transcribed with alpha and beta constant-region primers. Each of the alpha and beta chains got its own library through chain-specific third strand synthesis with indices. TCRdb analysed the 5' RACE reads with MiXCR anew, one entry per CDR3 protein. The sample contains 8,000 to 10,000 distinct CDR3 sequences, 8% of which appear only once. No cell fractionation was done, so the repertoire covers all unsorted peripheral blood T cells. Sequences were derived from blood, sampled before antiretroviral therapy. Source of these receptors: an adult with HIV infection. The donor label of this sample is uncertain.

This clonotype showed up many times. The J gene is TRBJ2-1, the V gene TRBV2; tentatively, D is TRBD2 (7 bases). CDR3 size: 16 residues. The V end lost 5 bases, the J end lost 3 bases, and 17 bases lay between the germline ends. Germline assignment: CDR1 SNHLY and CDR2 FYNNEI. The CDR3 loop is CASSFPGEGFYNEQFF. For the CDR3, the DNA is TGTGCCAGCAGTTTCCCAGGGGAGGGTTTCTACAATGAGCAGTTCTTC.

This clonotype has a count of ten or more. The rearrangement links TRBV20-1 to TRBJ2-1, with D tentatively TRBD1 (5 bases). Germline CDR1 DFQATT, CDR2 SNEGSKA (reference sequence). V gave up 3 bases and J gave up 2 bases, with 11 bases separating them. This CDR3 region has 14 residues. The CDR3 sequence: CSASLGPPYNEQFF. The CDR3, as DNA: TGCAGTGCTAGTTTGGGGCCCCCCTACAATGAGCAGTTCTTC.

This clonotype was seen more than once but under ten times. The chain employs TRBV19 and TRBJ2-3; 13 bases map to TRBD2. J was trimmed by 4 bases and V by 5 bases; bases with no gene match: 6. Per germline, CDR1 LNHDA and CDR2 SQIVND (reference sequence). The CDR3 runs 16 residues. The CDR3 here is CASSSGLAGVPDTQYF. CDR3 in DNA: TGTGCCAGTAGTTCTGGACTAGCGGGAGTCCCAGATACGCAGTATTTT. The complete variable domain, with remaining parts taken from reference TRBV19 and TRBJ2-3, reads DGGITQSPKYLFRKEGQNVTLSCEQNLNHDAMYWYRQDPGQGLRLIYYSQIVNDFQKGDIAEGYSVSREKKESFPLTVTSAQKNPTAFYLCASSSGLAGVPDTQYFGPGTRLTVL.

This clonotype has at least ten counts. This chain links TRBV7-9 with TRBJ2-1; D is ambiguous. V was clipped by 1 base and J by 0 bases, with 10 bases between them. The CDR3 totals 16 residues. Germline lookup yields CDR1 SEHNR and CDR2 FQNEAQ (reference sequence). CDR3 in amino acids: CASSLGSASSYNEQFF. In nucleotides, the CDR3 is TGTGCCAGCAGCTTAGGATCTGCGAGCTCCTACAATGAGCAGTTCTTC.

This clonotype showed up many times. The chain joins TRBV24-1 to TRBJ1-1, with TRBD1 as a possible D gene (5 bases). The CDR3 contains 12 residues. The V end was cut by 12 bases, the J end by 6 bases, with 16 bases between. Germline V gene data show CDR1 as KGHDR and CDR2 as SFDVKD. For the CDR3, the DNA is TGTGCCTTGGGGGAGATCTCTTCTGAAGCTTTCTTT. Translated, it gives CALGEISSEAFF.

The chain couples TRBV20-1 to TRBJ2-7; 7 bases fit TRBD2. The CDR3 sequence is 14 residues long. Germline lookup yields CDR1 DFQATT and CDR2 SNEGSKA (reference sequence). Trimming removed 2 bases from V and 5 bases from J; junction bases left unmatched: 9. The CDR3 nucleotides read TGCAGTGCTAGACCCGGGACTACCCTCCACGAGCAGTACTTC. Amino acid sequence: CSARPGTTLHEQYF.

This clonotype was counted many times. The chain links TRBV7-8 to TRBJ1-5; 8 bases are a match to TRBD1. The CDR3 runs to 15 residues. Germline V gene lookup returns CDR1 SGHVS and CDR2 FQNEAQ. Unmatched junction bases numbered 10, after V lost 5 bases and J lost 7 bases. The CDR3 spells CASSPRTGKGQPQHF. The DNA of the CDR3 is TGTGCCAGCAGCCCCCGGACAGGGAAAGGACAGCCCCAGCATTTT.

In this sample, this clonotype turned up many times. J is TRBJ2-7 and V is TRBV14, with a weak D call TRBD2 (7 bases). In germline, CDR1 is SGHDN, CDR2 FVKESK. CDR3 length: 14 residues. V was clipped by 4 bases and J by 7 bases, with 17 bases between them. This CDR3 is CASSRYGGAGEQYF. CDR3 DNA: TGTGCCAGCAGCCGGTATGGGGGGGCAGGAGAGCAGTACTTC.

This chain links TRBV5-1 with TRBJ2-1; 8 bases are a match to TRBD2. After removal of 2 bases from V and 6 bases from J, the junction contained 4 bases not matched to a gene. The germline V gene encodes CDR1 SGHRS and CDR2 YFSETQ. The CDR3 extends over 14 amino acids. The CDR3 reads CASSFGLASNEQFF. The DNA of the CDR3 is TGCGCCAGCAGCTTTGGACTAGCTTCCAATGAGCAGTTCTTC.

This clonotype was counted at least ten times. The J gene is TRBJ1-5, the V gene TRBV10-3; D call uncertain. The CDR3 has 14 residues. Germline CDR1 ENHRY, CDR2 SYGVKD. Trimming shortened V by 10 bases and J by 4 bases, and 17 bases separated the two germline ends. The CDR3 DNA follows: TGTGCCAGCGAGGAAGGGAACGAGAATCAGCCCCAGCATTTT. As protein: CASEEGNENQPQHF.

This clonotype was detected many times. The chain recombines TRBV18 with TRBJ2-3; D is undetermined. Germline V gene data show CDR1 as KGHSH and CDR2 as LQKENI. Deletions cut 3 bases from V and 8 bases from J, with 6 bases between. This CDR3 is 11 amino acids long. DNA of the CDR3: TGTGCCAGCTCACCGGACCTTACGCAGTATTTT. Its protein is CASSPDLTQYF.

This clonotype appeared many times. The chain uses TRBV19 and TRBJ1-5; 8 bases fit TRBD1. Losses at the gene ends were 3 bases for V and 5 bases for J; bases not matched to a gene: 6. Germline V CDR1 and CDR2: LNHDA, SQIVND (reference sequence). CDR3 length: 15 residues. The CDR3 loop reads CASSITDRGYQPQHF. CDR3 nucleotides: TGTGCCAGTAGTATTACCGACAGGGGTTATCAGCCCCAGCATTTT.

At least ten counts were recorded for this clonotype. The chain recombines TRBV20-1 with TRBJ1-5, with D unresolved. V was trimmed by 1 base and J by 6 bases, leaving 13 bases between them. CDR1 and CDR2 from the germline V gene are DFQATT and SNEGSKA (reference sequence). This CDR3 has 14 amino acids. The CDR3 reads CSARGLRGSQPQHF. DNA for the CDR3: TGCAGTGCTAGAGGACTTCGCGGGAGTCAGCCCCAGCATTTT.

The chain carries TRBV15 and TRBJ2-5; the D gene is possibly TRBD1 (6 bases). Germline CDR1 is LNHNV and CDR2 is YYDKDF (reference sequence). The CDR3 runs to 15 residues. Between the trimmed V and J ends, which lost 1 base and 2 bases, there was a span of 11 bases. CDR3 nucleotide sequence: TGTGCCACCAGCAGAGGCCAGGACAGACAAGAGACCCAGTACTTC. This sequence encodes CATSRGQDRQETQYF.

The chain combines TRBV11-2 with TRBJ2-3; either TRBD1 or TRBD2 may supply D (5 bases each). V lost 5 bases and J lost 4, with 19 bases in between. The CDR3 runs to 16 residues. Per the germline V gene, CDR1 is SGHAT and CDR2 is FQNNGV. The CDR3 protein is CASSAQMGEYADTQYF. The CDR3 DNA reads TGTGCCAGCAGCGCCCAAATGGGGGAGTATGCAGATACGCAGTATTTT.

This clonotype is large (0.1 to 1%). The V gene is TRBV12-5, the J gene TRBJ2-1; D unclear. This CDR3 has 12 residues. Per the germline V gene, CDR1 is LGHNT and CDR2 is FRNRAP. Trimming shortened V by 0 bases and J by 10 bases, and 7 bases separated the two germline ends. The chain's CDR3 is CASGLVLAEQFF. Written as DNA, the CDR3 is TGTGCTAGTGGTTTGGTACTGGCAGAGCAGTTCTTC. Complete variable domain (other parts from reference TRBV12-5 and TRBJ2-1): DARVTQTPRHKVTEMGQEVTMRCQPILGHNTVFWYRQTMMQGLELLAYFRNRAPLDDSGMPKDRFSAEMPDATLATLKIQPSEPRDSAVYFCASGLVLAEQFFGPGTRLTVL.

This clonotype has at least ten counts. The chain joins TRBV5-1 to TRBJ2-1, with D tentatively TRBD2 (5 bases). The CDR3 runs 14 residues. The V and J ends lost 0 bases and 6 bases respectively, with 10 bases between them. Germline-derived CDR1 and CDR2 are SGHRS and YFSETQ. CDR3 coding DNA: TGCGCCAGCAGCTTGGGTCCGGGGTCCAATGAGCAGTTCTTC. Translating it yields CASSLGPGSNEQFF. Using reference TRBV5-1 and TRBJ2-1 for the parts outside the CDR3, the full variable domain is KAGVTQTPRYLIKTRGQQVTLSCSPISGHRSVSWYQQTPGQGLQFLFEYFSETQRNKGNFPGRFSGRQFSNSRSEMNVSTLELGDSALYLCASSLGPGSNEQFFGPGTRLTVL.

This clonotype was detected many times. This chain uses TRBV12-3 or TRBV12-4 with TRBJ2-5; D gene uncertain. This CDR3 is built from 13 residues. V was clipped by 6 bases and J by 3 bases, with 11 bases between them. CDR3 in amino acids: CASSTWAEETQYF. The CDR3 nucleotides read TGTGCCAGCAGCACGTGGGCAGAAGAGACCCAGTACTTC.

This clonotype appeared many times. The J gene is TRBJ2-7, the V gene TRBV20-1, with TRBD1 matching 10 bases. This CDR3 has 14 residues. Per germline, CDR1 DFQATT and CDR2 SNEGSKA (reference sequence). V gave up 6 bases and J gave up 6 bases; unmatched junction bases: 11. CDR3 amino acids: CSADPQGTGVEQYF. The CDR3 DNA sequence: TGCAGTGCCGACCCACAGGGGACAGGGGTCGAGCAGTACTTC.

By frequency in the sample, this clonotype is medium-sized (0.01 to 0.1%). The chain employs TRBV12-5 and TRBJ1-5; no definite D call. V lost 4 bases, J lost 1 base, and 5 bases lay in between. There are 13 residues in the CDR3. The germline gives CDR1 LGHNT, CDR2 FRNRAP. CDR3 amino acids: CASGSGSNQPQHF. The CDR3 nucleotides read TGTGCTAGTGGTTCAGGAAGCAATCAGCCCCAGCATTTT.

In its sample, this clonotype ranks as medium-sized. This chain links TRBV6-1 with TRBJ2-1; TRBD2 is a possible D gene (5 bases). With 6 bases removed from V and 7 bases from J, the gap between germline ends came to 16 bases. The CDR3 extends over 14 amino acids. Germline CDR1 reads MNHNS; CDR2 reads SASEGT. CDR3 in DNA: TGTGCCAGCAGAGGTTGGGAGTTGGTAAATGAGCAGTTCTTC. It specifies CASRGWELVNEQFF.